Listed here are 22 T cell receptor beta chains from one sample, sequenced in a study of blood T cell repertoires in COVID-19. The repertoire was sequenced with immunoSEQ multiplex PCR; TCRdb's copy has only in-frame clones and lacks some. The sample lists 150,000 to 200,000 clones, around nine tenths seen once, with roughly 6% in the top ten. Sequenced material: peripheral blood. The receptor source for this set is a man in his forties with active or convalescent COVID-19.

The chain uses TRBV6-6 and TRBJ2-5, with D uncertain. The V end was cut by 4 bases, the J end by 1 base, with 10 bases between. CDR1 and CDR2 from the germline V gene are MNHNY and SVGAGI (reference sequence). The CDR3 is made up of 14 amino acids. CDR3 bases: TGTGCCAGCAGTTCCCTAACAGCCCAAGAGACCCAGTACTTC. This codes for CASSSLTAQETQYF.

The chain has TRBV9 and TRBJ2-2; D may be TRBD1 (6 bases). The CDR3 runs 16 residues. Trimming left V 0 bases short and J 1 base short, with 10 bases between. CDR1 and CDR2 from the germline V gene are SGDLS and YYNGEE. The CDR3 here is CASSVVSGQNTGELFF. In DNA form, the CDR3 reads TGTGCCAGCAGCGTAGTGTCGGGACAGAACACCGGGGAGCTGTTTTTT.

The DNA for the CDR3 is TGTGCCAGCAGGGACCCAGGGGTTGGGGAAAAACTGTTTTTT. This sequence encodes CASRDPGVGEKLFF. The chain recombines TRBV6-5 with TRBJ1-4; D may be TRBD1 (6 bases). V lost 6 bases and J lost 8, with 16 bases in between. The length of the CDR3 is 14 residues. Germline values: CDR1 MNHEY, CDR2 SVGAGI.

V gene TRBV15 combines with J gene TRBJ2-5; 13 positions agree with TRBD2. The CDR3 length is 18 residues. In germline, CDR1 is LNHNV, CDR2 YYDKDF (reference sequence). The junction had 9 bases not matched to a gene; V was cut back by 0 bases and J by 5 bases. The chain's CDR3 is CATSREAGTSGDEETQYF. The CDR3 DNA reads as TGTGCCACCAGCAGAGAAGCAGGGACTAGCGGGGACGAGGAGACCCAGTACTTC.

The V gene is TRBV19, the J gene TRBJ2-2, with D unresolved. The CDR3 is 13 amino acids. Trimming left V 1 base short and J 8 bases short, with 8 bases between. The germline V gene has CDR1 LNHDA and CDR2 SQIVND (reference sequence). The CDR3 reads CASSIGVTGELFF. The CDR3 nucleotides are TGTGCCAGTAGTATAGGGGTGACTGGGGAGCTGTTTTTT. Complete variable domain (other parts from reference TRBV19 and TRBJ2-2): DGGITQSPKYLFRKEGQNVTLSCEQNLNHDAMYWYRQDPGQGLRLIYYSQIVNDFQKGDIAEGYSVSREKKESFPLTVTSAQKNPTAFYLCASSIGVTGELFFGEGSRLTVL.

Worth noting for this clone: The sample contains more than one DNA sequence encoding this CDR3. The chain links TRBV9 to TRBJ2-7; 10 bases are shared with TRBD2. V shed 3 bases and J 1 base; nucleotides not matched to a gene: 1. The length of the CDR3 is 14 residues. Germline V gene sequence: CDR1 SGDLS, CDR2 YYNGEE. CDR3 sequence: CASSGTSGSYEQYF. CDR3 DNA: TGTGCCAGCAGCGGGACTAGCGGATCCTACGAGCAGTACTTC.

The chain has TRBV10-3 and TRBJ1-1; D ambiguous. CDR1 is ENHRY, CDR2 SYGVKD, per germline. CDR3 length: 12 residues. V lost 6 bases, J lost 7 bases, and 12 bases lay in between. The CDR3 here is CAISVAGIEAFF. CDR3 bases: TGTGCCATCAGCGTGGCGGGGATTGAAGCTTTCTTT.

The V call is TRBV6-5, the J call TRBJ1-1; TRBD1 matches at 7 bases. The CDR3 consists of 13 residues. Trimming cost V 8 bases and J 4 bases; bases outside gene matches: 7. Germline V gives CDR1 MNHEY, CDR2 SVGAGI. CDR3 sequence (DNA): TGTGCCAGCTGTCGGACAGGTGCCACTGAAGCTTTCTTT. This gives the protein CASCRTGATEAFF.

The CDR3 DNA reads as TGTGCCAGCAGTGACCCTAATCTAAGGACACCGCAAACCTCCTACGAGCAGTACTTC. Amino acid sequence: CASSDPNLRTPQTSYEQYF. V is TRBV6-4 and J is TRBJ2-7; tentative D call: TRBD1 (5 bases). V lost 2 bases and J 0 bases, leaving 23 bases between the germline ends. Germline V gene lookup returns CDR1 MRHNA and CDR2 SNTAGT. This CDR3 comprises 19 residues.

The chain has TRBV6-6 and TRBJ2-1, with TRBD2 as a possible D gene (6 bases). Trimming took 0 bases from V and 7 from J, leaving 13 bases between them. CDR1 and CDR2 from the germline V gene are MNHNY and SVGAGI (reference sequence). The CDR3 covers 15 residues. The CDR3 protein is CASSYSMGGKNEQFF. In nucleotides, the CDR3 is TGTGCCAGCAGTTACTCGATGGGAGGAAAGAATGAGCAGTTCTTC.

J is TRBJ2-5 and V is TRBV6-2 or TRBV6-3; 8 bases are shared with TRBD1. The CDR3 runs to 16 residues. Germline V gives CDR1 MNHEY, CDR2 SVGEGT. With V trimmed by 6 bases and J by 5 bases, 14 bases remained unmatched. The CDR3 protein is CASSTGQGSLWETQYF. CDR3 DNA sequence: TGTGCCAGCAGCACCGGACAGGGTTCATTATGGGAGACCCAGTACTTC.

Here the CDR3 reads CASSLSGPGELFF. The DNA for the CDR3 is TGTGCCAGCAGCTTATCAGGTCCCGGGGAGCTGTTTTTT. The chain combines TRBV7-3 with TRBJ2-2, with D uncertain. Germline CDR1 SGHTA, CDR2 FQGTGA. V lost 2 bases, J lost 6 bases, and 7 bases lay in between. CDR3 size: 13 residues.

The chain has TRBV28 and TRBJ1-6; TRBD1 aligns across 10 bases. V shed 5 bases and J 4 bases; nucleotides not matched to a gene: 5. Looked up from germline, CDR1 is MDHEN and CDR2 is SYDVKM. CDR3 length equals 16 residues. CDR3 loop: CASSIPGQGYNSPLHF. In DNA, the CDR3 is TGTGCCAGCAGTATACCGGGACAGGGGTATAATTCACCCCTCCACTTT. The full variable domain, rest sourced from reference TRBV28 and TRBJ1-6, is DVKVTQSSRYLVKRTGEKVFLECVQDMDHENMFWYRQDPGLGLRLIYFSYDVKMKEKGDIPEGYSVSREKKERFSLILESASTNQTSMYLCASSIPGQGYNSPLHFGNGTRLTVT.

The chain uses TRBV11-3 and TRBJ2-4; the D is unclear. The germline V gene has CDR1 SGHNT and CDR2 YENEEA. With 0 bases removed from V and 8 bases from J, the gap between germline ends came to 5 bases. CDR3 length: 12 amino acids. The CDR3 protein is CASSLERDIQYF. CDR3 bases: TGTGCCAGCAGCTTAGAACGGGACATTCAGTACTTC.

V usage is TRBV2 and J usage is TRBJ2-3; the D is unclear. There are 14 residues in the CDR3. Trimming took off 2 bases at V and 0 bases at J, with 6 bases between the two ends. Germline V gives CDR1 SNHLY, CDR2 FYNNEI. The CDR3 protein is CASSELGSTDTQYF. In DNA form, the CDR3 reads TGTGCCAGCAGTGAACTGGGCAGCACAGATACGCAGTATTTT.

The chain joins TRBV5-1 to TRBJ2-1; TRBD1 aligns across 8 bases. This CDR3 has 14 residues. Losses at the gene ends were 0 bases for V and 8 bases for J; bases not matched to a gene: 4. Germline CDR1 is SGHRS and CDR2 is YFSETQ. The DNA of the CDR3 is TGCGCCAGCAGCTTGGGGACAGGGATTTATGAGCAGTTCTTC. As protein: CASSLGTGIYEQFF.

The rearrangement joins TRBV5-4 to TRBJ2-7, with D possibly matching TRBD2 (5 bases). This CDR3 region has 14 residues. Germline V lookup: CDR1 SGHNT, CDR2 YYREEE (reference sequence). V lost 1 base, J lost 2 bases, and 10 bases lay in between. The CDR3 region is CASSLNGRTYEQYF. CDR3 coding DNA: TGTGCCAGCAGCTTGAATGGGAGAACCTACGAGCAGTACTTC.

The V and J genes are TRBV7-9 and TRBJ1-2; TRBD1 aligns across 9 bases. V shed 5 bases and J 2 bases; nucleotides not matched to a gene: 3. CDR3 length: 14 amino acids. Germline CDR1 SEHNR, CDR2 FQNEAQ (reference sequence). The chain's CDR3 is CASSPQGANYGYTF. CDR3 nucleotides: TGTGCCAGCAGCCCACAGGGGGCGAACTATGGCTACACCTTC.

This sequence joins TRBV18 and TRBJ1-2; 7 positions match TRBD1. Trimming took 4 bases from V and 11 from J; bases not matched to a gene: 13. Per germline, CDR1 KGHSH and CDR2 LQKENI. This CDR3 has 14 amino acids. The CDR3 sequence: CASSLKTGLFGYTF. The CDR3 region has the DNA TGTGCCAGCTCACTAAAGACAGGGCTGTTTGGGTACACCTTC.

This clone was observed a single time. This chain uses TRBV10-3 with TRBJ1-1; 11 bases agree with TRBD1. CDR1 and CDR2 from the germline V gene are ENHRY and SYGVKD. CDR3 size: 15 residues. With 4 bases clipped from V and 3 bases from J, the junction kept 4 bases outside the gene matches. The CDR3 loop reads CAISVDRGRDTEAFF. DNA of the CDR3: TGTGCCATCAGTGTGGACAGGGGGCGTGACACTGAAGCTTTCTTT.

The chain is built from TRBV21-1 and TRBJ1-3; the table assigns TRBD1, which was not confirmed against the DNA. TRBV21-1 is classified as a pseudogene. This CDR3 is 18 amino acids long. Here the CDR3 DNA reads TGTGCCAGCAGCAAAGATTGTACGTTTCTCTATTGGAAACAGAGAATATATTTT. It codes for CASSKDCTFLYWKQRIYF.

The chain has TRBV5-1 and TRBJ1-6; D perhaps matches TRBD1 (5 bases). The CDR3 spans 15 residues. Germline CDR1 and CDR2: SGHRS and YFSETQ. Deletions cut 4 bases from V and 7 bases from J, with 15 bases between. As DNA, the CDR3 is TGCGCCAGCAGCCCAGAGGGACTTACGAATTCACCCCTCCACTTT. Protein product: CASSPEGLTNSPLHF.